This entry is about one T cell receptor beta chain. The data belong to a study of T cell responses to AZD1222 COVID-19 vaccine. Germline CDR1 reads MNHEY; CDR2 reads SVGAGI. The CDR3 is 15 residues long. Trimming removed 6 bases from V and 2 bases from J; junction bases left unmatched: 8. The repertoire was sequenced with immunoSEQ multiplex PCR; TCRdb's copy has only in-frame clones and lacks some. The repertoire holds some 130,000 clones, with approximately 90% as singletons. Sequenced here: peripheral blood, sampled on day 0 of AZD1222 vaccination. The receptor comes from an adult in good health. This chain uses TRBV6-5 with TRBJ2-7; 9 bases map to TRBD1. The CDR3 sequence: CASRLGQGFPYEQYF. The CDR3 coding sequence is TGTGCCAGCAGACTTGGACAGGGGTTTCCCTACGAGCAGTACTTC.